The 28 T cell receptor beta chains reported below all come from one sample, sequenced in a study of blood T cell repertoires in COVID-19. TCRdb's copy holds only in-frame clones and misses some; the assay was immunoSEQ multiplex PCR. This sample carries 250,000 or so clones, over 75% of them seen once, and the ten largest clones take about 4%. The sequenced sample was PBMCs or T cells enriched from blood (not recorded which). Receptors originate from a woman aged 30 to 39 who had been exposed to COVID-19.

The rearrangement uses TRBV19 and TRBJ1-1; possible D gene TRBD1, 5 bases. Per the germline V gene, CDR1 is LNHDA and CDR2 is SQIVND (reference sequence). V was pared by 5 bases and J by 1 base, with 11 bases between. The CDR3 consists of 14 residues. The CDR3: CASSRDLENTEAFF. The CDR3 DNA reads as TGTGCCAGTAGTCGGGACTTAGAGAACACTGAAGCTTTCTTT.

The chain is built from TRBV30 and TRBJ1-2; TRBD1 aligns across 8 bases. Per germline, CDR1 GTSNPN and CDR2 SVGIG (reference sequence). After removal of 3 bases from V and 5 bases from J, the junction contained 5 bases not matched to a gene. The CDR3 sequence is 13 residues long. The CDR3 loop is CAWSGQGQYGYTF. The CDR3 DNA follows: TGTGCCTGGAGCGGACAGGGACAATATGGCTACACCTTC.

CDR3 nucleotides: TGTGCCAGCAGCTCCCCCCGGGATCAGGGGAACGAGCAGTACTTC. Protein: CASSSPRDQGNEQYF. The rearrangement joins TRBV7-9 to TRBJ2-7; maybe TRBD1 (6 bases). The V gene lost 4 bases and the J gene lost 5 bases, with 18 bases spanning the gap. Germline CDR1 is SEHNR and CDR2 is FQNEAQ (reference sequence). This CDR3 has 15 residues.

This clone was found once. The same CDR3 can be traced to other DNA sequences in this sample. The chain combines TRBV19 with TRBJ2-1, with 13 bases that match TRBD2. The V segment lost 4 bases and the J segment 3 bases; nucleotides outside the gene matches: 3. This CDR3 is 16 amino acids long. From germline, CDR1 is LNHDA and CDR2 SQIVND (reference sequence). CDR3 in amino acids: CASSTRLAGGYNEQFF. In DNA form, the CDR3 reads TGTGCCAGTAGTACTCGACTAGCGGGAGGCTACAATGAGCAGTTCTTC. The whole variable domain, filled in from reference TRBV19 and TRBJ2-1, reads DGGITQSPKYLFRKEGQNVTLSCEQNLNHDAMYWYRQDPGQGLRLIYYSQIVNDFQKGDIAEGYSVSREKKESFPLTVTSAQKNPTAFYLCASSTRLAGGYNEQFFGPGTRLTVL.

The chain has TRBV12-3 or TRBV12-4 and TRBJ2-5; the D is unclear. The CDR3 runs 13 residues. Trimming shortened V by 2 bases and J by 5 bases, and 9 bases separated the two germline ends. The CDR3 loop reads CASSLRGEETQYF. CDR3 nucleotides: TGTGCCAGCAGTTTAAGAGGAGAGGAGACCCAGTACTTC.

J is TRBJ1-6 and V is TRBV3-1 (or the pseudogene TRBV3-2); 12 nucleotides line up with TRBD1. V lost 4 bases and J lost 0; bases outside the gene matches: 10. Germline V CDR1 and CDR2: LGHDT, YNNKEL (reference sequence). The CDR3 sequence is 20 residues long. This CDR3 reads CASSRRTGTGGGSYNSPLHF. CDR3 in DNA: TGTGCCAGCAGCCGAAGAACCGGGACAGGGGGCGGCTCCTATAATTCACCCCTCCACTTT.

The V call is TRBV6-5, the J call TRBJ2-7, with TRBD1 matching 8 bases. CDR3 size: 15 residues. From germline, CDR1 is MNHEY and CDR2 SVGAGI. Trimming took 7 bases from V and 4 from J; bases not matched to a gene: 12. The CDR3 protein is CASIPRTGLTYEQYF. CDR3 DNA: TGTGCCAGCATTCCCCGGACAGGGCTTACTTACGAGCAGTACTTC.

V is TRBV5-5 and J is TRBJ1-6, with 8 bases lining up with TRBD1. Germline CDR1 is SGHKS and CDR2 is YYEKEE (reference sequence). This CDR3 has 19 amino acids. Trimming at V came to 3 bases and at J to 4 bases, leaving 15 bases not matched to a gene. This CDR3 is CASSSPDRARRTYNSPLHF. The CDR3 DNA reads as TGTGCCAGCAGCTCGCCGGACAGGGCCCGAAGAACATATAATTCACCCCTCCACTTT.

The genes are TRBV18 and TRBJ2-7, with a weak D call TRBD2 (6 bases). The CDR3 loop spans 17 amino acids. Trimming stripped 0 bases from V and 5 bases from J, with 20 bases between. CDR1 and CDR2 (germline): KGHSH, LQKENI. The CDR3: CASSPPGLSGVRDEQYF. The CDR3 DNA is TGTGCCAGCTCACCACCGGGCCTCTCGGGAGTTCGGGACGAGCAGTACTTC.

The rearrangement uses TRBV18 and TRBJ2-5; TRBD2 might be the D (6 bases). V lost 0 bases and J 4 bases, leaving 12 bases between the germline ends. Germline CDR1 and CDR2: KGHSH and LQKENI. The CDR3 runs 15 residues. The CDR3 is CASSPPGRRGETQYF. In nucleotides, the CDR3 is TGTGCCAGCTCACCACCGGGGCGGAGGGGAGAGACCCAGTACTTC.

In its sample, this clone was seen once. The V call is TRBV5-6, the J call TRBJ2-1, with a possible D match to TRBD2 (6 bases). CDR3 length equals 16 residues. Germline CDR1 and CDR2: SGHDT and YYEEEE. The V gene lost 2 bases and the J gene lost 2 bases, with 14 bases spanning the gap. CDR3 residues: CASSFGGLAAYNEQFF. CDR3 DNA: TGTGCCAGCAGCTTCGGGGGTCTAGCAGCCTACAATGAGCAGTTCTTC.

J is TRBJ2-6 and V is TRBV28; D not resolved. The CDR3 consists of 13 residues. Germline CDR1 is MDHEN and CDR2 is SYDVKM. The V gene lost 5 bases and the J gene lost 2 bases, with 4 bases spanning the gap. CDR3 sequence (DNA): TGTGCCAGCAGTCAGGCTGGGGCCAACGTCCTGACTTTC. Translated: CASSQAGANVLTF.

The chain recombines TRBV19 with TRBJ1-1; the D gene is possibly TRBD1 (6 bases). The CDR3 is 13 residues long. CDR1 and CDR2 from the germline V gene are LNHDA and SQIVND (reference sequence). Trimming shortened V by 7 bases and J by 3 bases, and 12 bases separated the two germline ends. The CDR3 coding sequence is TGTGCCAGTAATATCAGGGGTTACACTGAAGCTTTCTTT. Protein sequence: CASNIRGYTEAFF.

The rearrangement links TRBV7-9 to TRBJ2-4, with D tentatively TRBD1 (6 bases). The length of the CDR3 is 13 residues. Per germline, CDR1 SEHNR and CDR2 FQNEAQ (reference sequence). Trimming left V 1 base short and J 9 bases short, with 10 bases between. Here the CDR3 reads CASSLGQGSIQYF. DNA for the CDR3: TGTGCCAGCAGCTTAGGGCAGGGGTCCATTCAGTACTTC.

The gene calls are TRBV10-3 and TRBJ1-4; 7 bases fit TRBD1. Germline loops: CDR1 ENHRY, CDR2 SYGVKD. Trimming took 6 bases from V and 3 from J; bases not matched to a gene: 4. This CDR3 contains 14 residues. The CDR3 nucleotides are TGTGCCATCAGCCAAGGGGGCCCTAATGAAAAACTGTTTTTT. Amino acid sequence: CAISQGGPNEKLFF.

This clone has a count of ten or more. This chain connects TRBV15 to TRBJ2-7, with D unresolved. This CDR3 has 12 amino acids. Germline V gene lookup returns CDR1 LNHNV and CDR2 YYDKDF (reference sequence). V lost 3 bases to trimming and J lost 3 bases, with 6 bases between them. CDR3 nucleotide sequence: TGTGCCACCAGCAGGGCAGACTACGAGCAGTACTTC. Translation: CATSRADYEQYF. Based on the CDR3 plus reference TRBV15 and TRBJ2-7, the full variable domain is DAMVIQNPRYQVTQFGKPVTLSCSQTLNHNVMYWYQQKSSQAPKLLFHYYDKDFNNEADTPDNFQSRRPNTSFCFLDIRSPGLGDTAMYLCATSRADYEQYFGPGTRLTVT.

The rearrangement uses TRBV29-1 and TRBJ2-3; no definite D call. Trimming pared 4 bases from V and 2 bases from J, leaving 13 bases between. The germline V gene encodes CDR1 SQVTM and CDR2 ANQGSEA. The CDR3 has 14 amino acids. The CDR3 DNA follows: TGCAGCGTTGTTTTACTCCGAGTCACAGATACGCAGTATTTT. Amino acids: CSVVLLRVTDTQYF.

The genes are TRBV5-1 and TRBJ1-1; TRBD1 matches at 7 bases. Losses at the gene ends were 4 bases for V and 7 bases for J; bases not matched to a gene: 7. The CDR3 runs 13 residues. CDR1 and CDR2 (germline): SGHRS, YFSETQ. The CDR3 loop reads CASSPAGGGEAFF. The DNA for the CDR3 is TGCGCCAGCAGCCCTGCAGGGGGAGGTGAAGCTTTCTTT.

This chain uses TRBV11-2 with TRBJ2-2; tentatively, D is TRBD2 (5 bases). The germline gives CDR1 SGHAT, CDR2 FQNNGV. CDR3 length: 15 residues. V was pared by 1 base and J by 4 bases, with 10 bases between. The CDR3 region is CASSLGGSGTGELFF. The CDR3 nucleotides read TGTGCCAGCAGCTTAGGAGGGAGTGGCACCGGGGAGCTGTTTTTT.

In nucleotides, the CDR3 is TGTGCCAGCAGCTTCCCCGGCGGAAACACTGAAGCTTTCTTT. Its protein product is CASSFPGGNTEAFF. The chain carries TRBV7-9 and TRBJ1-1; no clear D. CDR1 and CDR2 (germline): SEHNR, FQNEAQ (reference sequence). There are 14 residues in the CDR3. Trimming took 3 bases from V and 2 from J, leaving 10 bases between them.

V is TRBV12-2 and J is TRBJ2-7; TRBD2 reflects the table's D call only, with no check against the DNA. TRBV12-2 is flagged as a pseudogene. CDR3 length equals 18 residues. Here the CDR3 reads CASRFRPATSGSLREQYF. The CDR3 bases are TGTGCAAGTCGCTTCCGACCCGCGACTAGCGGGAGTCTCAGAGAGCAGTACTTC.

The CDR3, as DNA: TGTGCCAGCAACAGGGGACCTGCTTCACCCCTCCACTTT. This gives the protein CASNRGPASPLHF. The V call is TRBV6-5, the J call TRBJ1-6; 7 bases are a match to TRBD1. This CDR3 has 13 residues. Germline V CDR1 and CDR2: MNHEY, SVGAGI. After removal of 7 bases from V and 9 bases from J, the junction contained 6 bases not matched to a gene.

CDR3 DNA sequence: TGTGCCTGGAGTGTATTTAGTCTAGCGGTTTACAATGAGCAGTTCTTC. Its translation: CAWSVFSLAVYNEQFF. The V and J genes are TRBV30 and TRBJ2-1, with 7 bases that match TRBD2. Germline CDR1 and CDR2: GTSNPN and SVGIG (reference sequence). The CDR3 consists of 16 residues. J was trimmed by 4 bases and V by 0 bases; bases with no gene match: 9.

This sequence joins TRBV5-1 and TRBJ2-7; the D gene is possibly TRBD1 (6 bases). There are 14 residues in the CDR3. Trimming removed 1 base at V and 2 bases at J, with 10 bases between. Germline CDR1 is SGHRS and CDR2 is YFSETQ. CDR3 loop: CASSLPGHTYEQYF. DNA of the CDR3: TGCGCCAGCAGCTTGCCGGGACATACCTACGAGCAGTACTTC. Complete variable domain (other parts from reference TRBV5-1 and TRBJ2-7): KAGVTQTPRYLIKTRGQQVTLSCSPISGHRSVSWYQQTPGQGLQFLFEYFSETQRNKGNFPGRFSGRQFSNSRSEMNVSTLELGDSALYLCASSLPGHTYEQYFGPGTRLTVT.

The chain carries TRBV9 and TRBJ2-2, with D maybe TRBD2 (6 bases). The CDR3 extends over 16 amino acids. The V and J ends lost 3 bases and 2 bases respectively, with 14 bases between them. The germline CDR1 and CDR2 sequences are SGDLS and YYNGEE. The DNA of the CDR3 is TGTGCCAGCAGCGCCAGTCACGGGGGTAACACCGGGGAGCTGTTTTTT. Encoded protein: CASSASHGGNTGELFF.

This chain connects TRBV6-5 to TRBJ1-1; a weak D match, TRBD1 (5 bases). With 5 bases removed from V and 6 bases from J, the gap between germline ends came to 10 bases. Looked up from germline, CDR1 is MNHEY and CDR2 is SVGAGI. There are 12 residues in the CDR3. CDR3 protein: CASSTGGSEAFF. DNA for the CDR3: TGTGCCAGCAGTACGGGGGGTTCTGAAGCTTTCTTT.

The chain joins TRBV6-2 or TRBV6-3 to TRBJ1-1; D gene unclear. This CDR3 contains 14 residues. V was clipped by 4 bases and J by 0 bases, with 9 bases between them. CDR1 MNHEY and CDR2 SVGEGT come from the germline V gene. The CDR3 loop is CASSLSGMNTEAFF. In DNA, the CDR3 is TGTGCCAGCAGTTTGTCGGGTATGAACACTGAAGCTTTCTTT.

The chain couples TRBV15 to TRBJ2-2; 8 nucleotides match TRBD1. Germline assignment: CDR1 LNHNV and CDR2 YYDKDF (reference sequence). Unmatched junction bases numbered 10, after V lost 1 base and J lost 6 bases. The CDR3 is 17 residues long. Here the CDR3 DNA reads TGTGCCACCAGCAGAGCGAGACAGGGGCGGGTATCCGGGGAGCTGTTTTTT. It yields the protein CATSRARQGRVSGELFF.